These T cell receptor beta chains were read from a single sample in a study of blood T cells in healthy people across ages. TCRdb redid the calling of the 5' RACE reads with MiXCR, one entry per CDR3 protein. Here the sample spans about 1.4 million distinct CDR3 sequences, approximately 59% being singletons. The specimen sequenced was blood. Receptors originate from a man aged 18 to 35 in good health. Both conserved end residues are part of each CDR3. A D gene is named only where the DNA matches it firmly. Size is stated for part of the rows, as once, few or many counts, or as a class when the clone is expanded.

d_call j_call v_call clone_size cdr3_nt cdr3_aa
TRBD1 TRBJ2-7 TRBV11-2 . TGTGCCAGCAGCTTTCCCACCGGACAGGGGAGCATCGGGTCTGTGTACGAGCAGTACTTC CASSFPTGQGSIGSVYEQYF
TRBD1 TRBJ1-5 TRBV2 . TGTGCCAGCTCAGGGGGCCAACGAAATCAGCCCCAGCATTTT CASSGGQRNQPQHF
. TRBJ2-7 TRBV15 . TGTGCCGCCTCGGACAGTCGTGGCATCTACGAGCAGTACTTC CAASDSRGIYEQYF
. TRBJ2-3 TRBV19 . TGTGCCAGTAAGGGAGGCCCGCAGCCTGGAGATGCGCAGTATTTT CASKGGPQPGDAQYF
TRBD1 TRBJ2-3 TRBV5-1 few TGCGCCAGCAGCCACGGGACAGATAGCACAGATACGCAGTATTTT CASSHGTDSTDTQYF
TRBD1 TRBJ1-6 TRBV5-1 . TGCGCCAGCAGCTTGTCGGGACAGGATCGTTCACCCCTCCACTTT CASSLSGQDRSPLHF
. TRBJ2-1 TRBV7-9 . TGTGCCAGCAGCCCCCGCGAAGGCCCGACTACCACCCAATTAGAGCAGTTCTTC CASSPREGPTTTQLEQFF
. TRBJ2-5 TRBV20-1 . TGCAGTGCTAGATTAGACAGGGAGGGCGAGACCCAGTACTTC CSARLDREGETQYF
TRBD2 TRBJ2-2 TRBV4-2 . TGTGCCAGCAGCCAAGAATTCGGACTAGCGGAGAACACCGGGGAGCTGTTTTTT CASSQEFGLAENTGELFF
. TRBJ2-7 TRBV2 . TGTGCCAGCGGTGTGACCATCCACGAGCAGTACTTC CASGVTIHEQYF
TRBD1 TRBJ1-2 TRBV27 few TGTGCCAGCAGTAACGGACAGGGGACGTTTGGCTATGGCTACACCTTC CASSNGQGTFGYGYTF
. TRBJ1-5 TRBV6-5 . TGTGCCAGCAGTTACGGTGTAGGTTCTCGACCCCAGCATTTT CASSYGVGSRPQHF
. TRBJ2-3 TRBV7-9 . TGTGCCAGCAGCCCTCCCATGGGTGCCCACACAGATACGCAGTATTTT CASSPPMGAHTDTQYF
. TRBJ2-4 TRBV7-9 . TGTGCCAGCAGTCGGGACAAGGACTCGTACTTC CASSRDKDSYF
. TRBJ2-7 TRBV7-9 . TGTGCCAGCAGTCTCACCGGCGTGGTAGGGGAGGAGCAGTACTTC CASSLTGVVGEEQYF
. TRBJ1-6 TRBV2 . TGTACCAGCAGTGAGAGAGGGGGGACAACTTATAATTCACCCCTCCACTTT CTSSERGGTTYNSPLHF
. TRBJ2-7 TRBV6-6 . TGTGCCAGCAGTTACCGGACGGGACTTTACGAGCAGTACTTC CASSYRTGLYEQYF
. TRBJ1-2 TRBV27 few TGTGCCAGCAGTTTAACGCAGACAGCCTATGGCTACACCTTC CASSLTQTAYGYTF
. TRBJ1-2 TRBV27 . TGTGCCAGCAGGAACCAGGGACCCTATGGCTACACCTTC CASRNQGPYGYTF
. TRBJ1-2 TRBV2 . TGTGCCAGCGTCCTAGCCCCTAACTATGGCTACACCTTC CASVLAPNYGYTF
. TRBJ2-7 TRBV29-1 few TGCAGCGTTGCTTCCAGGTACGGCGAGCAGTACTTC CSVASRYGEQYF